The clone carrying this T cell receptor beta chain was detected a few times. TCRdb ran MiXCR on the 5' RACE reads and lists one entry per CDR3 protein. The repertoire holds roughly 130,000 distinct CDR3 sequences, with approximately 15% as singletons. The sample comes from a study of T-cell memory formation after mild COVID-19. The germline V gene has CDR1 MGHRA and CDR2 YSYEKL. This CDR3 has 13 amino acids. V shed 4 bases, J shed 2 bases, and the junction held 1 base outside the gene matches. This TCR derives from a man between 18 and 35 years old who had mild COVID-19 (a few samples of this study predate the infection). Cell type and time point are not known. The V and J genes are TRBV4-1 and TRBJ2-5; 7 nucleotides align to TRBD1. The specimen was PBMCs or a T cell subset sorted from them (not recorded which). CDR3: CASSRRGQETQYF. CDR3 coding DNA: TGCGCCAGCAGCCGCAGGGGGCAAGAGACCCAGTACTTC.